This is a list of T cell receptor beta chains from one sample in a study of cytomegalovirus exposure and HLA in healthy donors. Sequencing used immunoSEQ multiplex PCR; TCRdb keeps in-frame clones, though not all of them. The repertoire holds approximately 170,000 clones, roughly 85% seen once, with 1% in the top ten. Sequences were obtained from PBMCs. The receptors originated from a boy aged 2 to 10 in good health and CMV-seronegative. The CDR3 runs from the conserved cysteine through the conserved F or W. A D gene is named only where the DNA matches it firmly. Clone size is not always given. Where it is, it says once, few, many or a class for expanded clones.

TRBJ1-1,-,TRBV2,-,14,TGTGCCAGCAGTGGTAACGGGGTGAACACTGAAGCTTTCTTT,CASSGNGVNTEAFF
TRBJ1-2,-,TRBV25-1,TRBD1,13,TGTGCCAGCAGTGTCGCAGGGGGGTATGGCTACACCTTC,CASSVAGGYGYTF
TRBJ2-3,-,TRBV19,-,13,TGTGCCAGTAGTATAGGGTCGGGGGATACGCAGTATTTT,CASSIGSGDTQYF
TRBJ1-4,-,TRBV19,-,12,TGTGCCAGTAGTATAGGGCAGGAAAAACTGTTTTTT,CASSIGQEKLFF
TRBJ2-3,-,TRBV10-1,-,15,TGCGCCAGCAGTGAGTCGGCGGGGCCCACAGATACGCAGTATTTT,CASSESAGPTDTQYF
TRBJ2-1,-,TRBV5-1,TRBD2,19,TGCGCCAGCAGCTTGGGGAGCGGTAGCGGGAGGGCTTCCTACAATGAGCAGTTCTTC,CASSLGSGSGRASYNEQFF
TRBJ1-5,-,TRBV5-4,-,14,TGTGCCAGCAGCTTCGACGGGGACAATCAGCCCCAGCATTTT,CASSFDGDNQPQHF
TRBJ2-3,once,TRBV5-4,TRBD2,16,TGTGCCAGCAGCTTGGATGGGACTAGCGGCACAGATACGCAGTATTTT,CASSLDGTSGTDTQYF
TRBJ1-2,-,TRBV19,-,12,TGTGCCAGTAGTATGACTATCTATGGCTACACCTTC,CASSMTIYGYTF
TRBJ2-2,-,TRBV19,-,14,TGTGCCAGTAGTATAGACGGGGAGGCCGGGGAGCTGTTTTTT,CASSIDGEAGELFF
TRBJ1-5,once,TRBV28,TRBD1,17,TGTGCCAGCAGTTTACCCCCCGCGACAGGGCGTCATCGGCCCCAGCATTTT,CASSLPPATGRHRPQHF
TRBJ2-2,-,TRBV27,TRBD1,18,TGTGCCAGCAGTTTGGGGACAGGGCGATGGTGGGACACCGGGGAGCTGTTTTTT,CASSLGTGRWWDTGELFF
TRBJ1-5,once,TRBV18,TRBD1,14,TGTGCCAGCTCACCAGGGACAGCAACGGGGCCCCAGCATTTT,CASSPGTATGPQHF
TRBJ2-3,-,TRBV2,TRBD2,16,TGTGCCAGCAGTCCCCGGCTAGCGGGATCCACAGATACGCAGTATTTT,CASSPRLAGSTDTQYF
TRBJ2-1,-,TRBV19,TRBD2,14,TGTGCCAGTAGTGTGGGACTACACTACAATGAGCAGTTCTTC,CASSVGLHYNEQFF
TRBJ2-1,-,TRBV11-3,TRBD1,15,TGTGCCAGCAGCCCGGGGACAGGCCTCTACAATGAGCAGTTCTTC,CASSPGTGLYNEQFF
TRBJ1-1,once,TRBV5-4,TRBD1,14,TGTGCCAGCAGCCGCGACAGGGGGAACACTGAAGCTTTCTTT,CASSRDRGNTEAFF
TRBJ2-5,-,TRBV27,TRBD1,14,TGTGCCAGCAGTGCCCGGGACAGGGGGTACGATGAGTACTTC,CASSARDRGYDEYF
TRBJ1-2,once,TRBV28,-,15,TGTGCCACCTACAGTTTAAGAAGGCCCCGGCTAGGCTACACCTTC,CATYSLRRPRLGYTF
TRBJ1-1,-,TRBV6-5,TRBD1,14,TGTGCCAGCAGCGGACAGGACGAGAACACTGAAGCTTTCTTT,CASSGQDENTEAFF
TRBJ1-1,-,TRBV5-5,-,15,TGTGCCAGCAGTGGGCGGAGACAGAGGAACACTGAAGCTTTCTTT,CASSGRRQRNTEAFF
TRBJ2-2,-,TRBV6-5,-,14,TGTGCCAGCAGTTGCGGGGCGGGGACCGGGGAGCTGTTTTTT,CASSCGAGTGELFF
TRBJ2-7,-,TRBV4-2,TRBD2,18,TGTGCCAGCAGCCAAGGCGTTAGCGGGAGGACCCTAACCTACGCGCAGTACTTC,CASSQGVSGRTLTYAQYF
TRBJ1-3,once,TRBV5-4,-,13,TGTGCCAGCAGCTCAGGGGCTGGAAACACCATATATTTT,CASSSGAGNTIYF
TRBJ2-3,-,TRBV5-8,TRBD2,18,TGTGCCAGCAGTCTTGCGGGACTAGCGGGAGGACGCACAGATACGCAGTATTTT,CASSLAGLAGGRTDTQYF
TRBJ2-7,once,TRBV2,TRBD1,15,TGTGCCAGCAGTCCGGGACAGGGTTTTACCTACGAGCAGTACTTC,CASSPGQGFTYEQYF
TRBJ2-7,-,TRBV7-9,-,18,TGTGCCAGCAGCTTATATCGGGACTGGGGCTCCCACTCCTACGAGCAGTACTTC,CASSLYRDWGSHSYEQYF
TRBJ1-1,-,TRBV4-1,-,14,TGCGCCAGCAGCCAGGACAGAGGATTCACTGAAGCTTTCTTT,CASSQDRGFTEAFF
TRBJ1-4,-,TRBV7-9,-,16,TGTGCCAGCAGCTGGACTTCCGGCTTCCCCAATGAAAAACTGTTTTTT,CASSWTSGFPNEKLFF
TRBJ2-1,-,TRBV5-4,TRBD2,19,TGTGCCAGCAGCCCCAGGACGGGCGGGGGTTCCTTCTCCTACAATGAGCAGTTCTTC,CASSPRTGGGSFSYNEQFF
TRBJ1-5,-,TRBV6-1,-,15,TGTGCCAGCACTCCTGGGGACACAAGCAATCAGCCCCAGCATTTT,CASTPGDTSNQPQHF
TRBJ1-2,-,TRBV18,TRBD1,16,TGTGCCAGCTCACTCACCGGGGACAGAATGTCCTATGGCTACACCTTC,CASSLTGDRMSYGYTF
TRBJ2-3,few,TRBV29-1,-,17,TGCAGCGTTGAAGATCCCCCCGAGGAGCAGATCACAGATACGCAGTATTTT,CSVEDPPEEQITDTQYF
TRBJ1-3,-,TRBV9,-,17,TGTGCCAGCAGCGTAGACTCACAGGGATTCTCTGGAAACACCATATATTTT,CASSVDSQGFSGNTIYF
TRBJ2-5,-,TRBV27,-,15,TGTGCCAGCAGTTTATCACCCCCCCTCGGGGAGACCCAGTACTTC,CASSLSPPLGETQYF
TRBJ1-1,-,TRBV18,-,16,TGTGCCAGCTCGCCGATAGAACAGGGCCTGCACACTGAAGCTTTCTTT,CASSPIEQGLHTEAFF
TRBJ1-5,-,TRBV27,-,11,TGTGCCAGCGGTTCTTATCAGCCCCAGCATTTT,CASGSYQPQHF
TRBJ2-7,once,TRBV18,-,12,TGTGCCAGCTCACCCCCCTCCTACGAGCAGTACTTC,CASSPPSYEQYF
TRBJ2-6,once,TRBV9,TRBD1,18,TGTGCCAGCAGCGTCTCGGGACAGGGGGCGTCCGGGGCCAACGTCCTGACTTTC,CASSVSGQGASGANVLTF
TRBJ1-1,-,TRBV11-3,-,14,TGTGCCAGCAGCTTAGGAGGGCCGAACACTGAAGCTTTCTTT,CASSLGGPNTEAFF
TRBJ2-3,-,TRBV28,TRBD2,15,TGTGCCAGCAGCATCACTAGCGGGAGTAAAGATACGCAGTATTTT,CASSITSGSKDTQYF
TRBJ1-1,once,TRBV9,TRBD1,15,TGTGCCAGCAGCGTTAGGACAGGGGCGGGAACTGAAGCTTTCTTT,CASSVRTGAGTEAFF
TRBJ2-2,-,TRBV5-1,-,16,TGCGCCAGCAGCTTAGGATACAGGTGGAACACCGGGGAGCTGTTTTTT,CASSLGYRWNTGELFF
TRBJ2-1,once,TRBV30,-,15,TGTGCCTGGAGTTCGGGGATAAGCTCCTACAATGAGCAGTTCTTC,CAWSSGISSYNEQFF
TRBJ1-2,-,TRBV7-2,TRBD1,15,TGTGCCAGCAGCTCCTCGACAGGGGTGGGCTATGGCTACACCTTC,CASSSSTGVGYGYTF
TRBJ1-5,-,TRBV28,-,15,TGTGCCAGCAGTCTCGAGATCCTTGGCAATCAGCCCCAGCATTTT,CASSLEILGNQPQHF
TRBJ2-1,-,TRBV7-2,TRBD2,14,TGTGCCAGCAGCCTGGTGGGGGGGGTCAATGAGCAGTTCTTC,CASSLVGGVNEQFF
TRBJ1-6,-,TRBV28,TRBD1,15,TGTGCCAGCAGTTCGGACAGGCGCGATAATTCACCCCTCCACTTT,CASSSDRRDNSPLHF
TRBJ2-1,-,TRBV5-6,-,11,TGTGCCAGCAGCGTAGGCGGTGAGCAGTTCTTC,CASSVGGEQFF
TRBJ2-6,-,TRBV5-1,TRBD2,18,TGCGCCAGCACCTCCGGACTAGCGGGGGGGGCCGGGGCCAACGTCCTGACTTTC,CASTSGLAGGAGANVLTF
TRBJ2-2,-,TRBV25-1,TRBD1,15,TGTGCCAGCAGCGATGTGGGACAGCACACCGGGGAGCTGTTTTTT,CASSDVGQHTGELFF
TRBJ2-1,few,TRBV7-3,-,16,TGTGCCAGCAGCTTAATATTTAGCGGTTCCTACAATGAGCAGTTCTTC,CASSLIFSGSYNEQFF
TRBJ2-5,-,TRBV20-1,-,10,TGCAGTGCCAACCAAGAGACCCAGTACTTC,CSANQETQYF
TRBJ1-1,-,TRBV5-6,TRBD1,14,TGTGCCAGCAGCTTGGCGGGACAGACCACTGAAGCTTTCTTT,CASSLAGQTTEAFF
TRBJ2-6,-,TRBV5-1,-,15,TGCGCCAGCAGCTTTACAGGGTTAGGGGCCAACGTCCTGACTTTC,CASSFTGLGANVLTF
TRBJ2-5,once,TRBV5-1,TRBD2,14,TGCGCCAGCAGCTGGAGCGGGGGTCAAGAGACCCAGTACTTC,CASSWSGGQETQYF
TRBJ2-7,-,TRBV10-3,TRBD1,15,TGTGCCATCAGTGAGGAGGCCAGGGGGCTATACGAGCAGTACTTC,CAISEEARGLYEQYF
TRBJ2-3,-,TRBV2,TRBD2,15,TGTGCCAGCCCACTCGGGGGGGCGAGCACAGATACGCAGTATTTT,CASPLGGASTDTQYF
TRBJ2-2,-,TRBV12-5,TRBD1,18,TGTGCTAGTGGTTTGGGACAGGGGACGAGGGGGAGCACCGGGGAGCTGTTTTTT,CASGLGQGTRGSTGELFF